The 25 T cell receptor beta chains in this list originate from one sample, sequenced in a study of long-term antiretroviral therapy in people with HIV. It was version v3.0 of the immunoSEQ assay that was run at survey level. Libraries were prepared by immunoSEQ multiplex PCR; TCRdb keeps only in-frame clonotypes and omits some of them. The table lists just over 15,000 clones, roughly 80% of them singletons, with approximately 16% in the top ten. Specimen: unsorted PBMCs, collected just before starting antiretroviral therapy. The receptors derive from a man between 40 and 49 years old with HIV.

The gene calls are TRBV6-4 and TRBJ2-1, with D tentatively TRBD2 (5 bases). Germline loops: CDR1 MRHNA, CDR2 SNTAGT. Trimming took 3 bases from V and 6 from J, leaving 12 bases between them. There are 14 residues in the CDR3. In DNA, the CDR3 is TGTGCCAGCAGTGAGGATGTGGGAGCCAATGAGCAGTTCTTC. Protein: CASSEDVGANEQFF.

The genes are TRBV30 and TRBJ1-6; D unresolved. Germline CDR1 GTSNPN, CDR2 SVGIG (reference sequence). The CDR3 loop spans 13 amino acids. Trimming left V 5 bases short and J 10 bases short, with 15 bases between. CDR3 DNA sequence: TGTGCCTGGCAGGACGGTGGTCGCTCACCCCTCCACTTT. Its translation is CAWQDGGRSPLHF.

CDR3: CASSLVWGQVQSYEQYF. CDR3 nucleotide sequence: TGTGCCAGCAGCTTAGTGTGGGGGCAGGTCCAATCCTACGAGCAGTACTTC. The chain couples TRBV11-2 to TRBJ2-7, with D possibly being TRBD1 (6 bases). This CDR3 is 17 amino acids long. Germline V CDR1 and CDR2: SGHAT, FQNNGV. Deletions cut 1 base from V and 1 base from J, with 17 bases between.

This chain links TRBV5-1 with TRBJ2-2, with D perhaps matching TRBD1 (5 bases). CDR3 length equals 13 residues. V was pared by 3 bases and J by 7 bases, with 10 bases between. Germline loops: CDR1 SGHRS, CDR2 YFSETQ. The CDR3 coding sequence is TGCGCCAGCAGCTCGCAGGGTGTCGGGGAGCTGTTTTTT. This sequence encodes CASSSQGVGELFF.

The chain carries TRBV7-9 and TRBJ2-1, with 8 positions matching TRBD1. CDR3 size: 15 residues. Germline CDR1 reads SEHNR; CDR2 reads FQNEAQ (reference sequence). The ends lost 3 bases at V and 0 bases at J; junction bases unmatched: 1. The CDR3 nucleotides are TGTGCCAGCAGCTTTGGACAGGGCTCCTACAATGAGCAGTTCTTC. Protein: CASSFGQGSYNEQFF.

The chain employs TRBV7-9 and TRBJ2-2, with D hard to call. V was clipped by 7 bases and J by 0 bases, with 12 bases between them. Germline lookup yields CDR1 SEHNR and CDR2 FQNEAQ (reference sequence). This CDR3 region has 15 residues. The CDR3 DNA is TGTGCCAGCATCTGGGGATCTCCGAACACCGGGGAGCTGTTTTTT. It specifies CASIWGSPNTGELFF.

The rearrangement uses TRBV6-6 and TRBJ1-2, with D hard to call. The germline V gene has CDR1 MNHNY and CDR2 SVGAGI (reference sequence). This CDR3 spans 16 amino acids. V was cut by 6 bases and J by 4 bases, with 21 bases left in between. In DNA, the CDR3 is TGTGCCAGCAGCCCGACAAAATATGGGTCATCCTATGGCTACACCTTC. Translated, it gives CASSPTKYGSSYGYTF.

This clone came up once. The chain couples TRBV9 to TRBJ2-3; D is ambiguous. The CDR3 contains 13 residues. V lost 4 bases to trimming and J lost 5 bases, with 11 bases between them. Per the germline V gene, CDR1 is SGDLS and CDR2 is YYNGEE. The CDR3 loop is CASSPGRVDTQYF. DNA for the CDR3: TGTGCCAGCAGCCCAGGACGCGTAGATACGCAGTATTTT.

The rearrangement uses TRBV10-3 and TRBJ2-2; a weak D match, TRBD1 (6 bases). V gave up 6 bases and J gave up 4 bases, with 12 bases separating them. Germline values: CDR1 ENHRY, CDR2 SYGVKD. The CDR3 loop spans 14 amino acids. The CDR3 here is CAISGQRSTGELFF. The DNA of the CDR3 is TGTGCCATCAGCGGACAGCGATCCACCGGGGAGCTGTTTTTT.

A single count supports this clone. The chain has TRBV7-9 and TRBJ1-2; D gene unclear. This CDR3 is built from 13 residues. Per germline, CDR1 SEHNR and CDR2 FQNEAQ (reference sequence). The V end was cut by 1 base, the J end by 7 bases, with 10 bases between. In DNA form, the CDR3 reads TGTGCCAGCAGCTTAGAGAGTTCGGCTGGCTACACCTTC. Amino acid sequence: CASSLESSAGYTF.

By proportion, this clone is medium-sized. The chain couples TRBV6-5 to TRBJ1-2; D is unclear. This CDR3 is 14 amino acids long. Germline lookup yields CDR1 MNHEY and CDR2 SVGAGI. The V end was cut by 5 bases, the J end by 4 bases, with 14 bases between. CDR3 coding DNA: TGTGCCAGCAGTGAGTCCCATGACGGCTATGGCTACACCTTC. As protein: CASSESHDGYGYTF.

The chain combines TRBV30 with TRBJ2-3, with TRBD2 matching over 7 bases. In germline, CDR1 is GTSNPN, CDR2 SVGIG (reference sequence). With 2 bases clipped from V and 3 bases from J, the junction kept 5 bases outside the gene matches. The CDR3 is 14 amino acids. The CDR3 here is CAWSRASGTDTQYF. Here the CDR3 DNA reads TGTGCCTGGAGTCGGGCTAGCGGAACAGATACGCAGTATTTT. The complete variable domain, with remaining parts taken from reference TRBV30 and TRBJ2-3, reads SQTIHQWPATLVQPVGSPLSLECTVEGTSNPNLYWYRQAAGRGLQLLFYSVGIGQISSEVPQNLSASRPQDRQFILSSKKLLLSDSGFYLCAWSRASGTDTQYFGPGTRLTVL.

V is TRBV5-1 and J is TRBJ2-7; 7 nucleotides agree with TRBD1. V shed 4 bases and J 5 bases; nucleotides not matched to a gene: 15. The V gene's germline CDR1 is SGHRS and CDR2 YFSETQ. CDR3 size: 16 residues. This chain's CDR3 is CASSGSLTGALHEQYF. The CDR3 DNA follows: TGCGCCAGCAGCGGGTCCCTTACAGGGGCCCTCCACGAGCAGTACTTC. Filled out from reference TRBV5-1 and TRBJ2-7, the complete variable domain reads KAGVTQTPRYLIKTRGQQVTLSCSPISGHRSVSWYQQTPGQGLQFLFEYFSETQRNKGNFPGRFSGRQFSNSRSEMNVSTLELGDSALYLCASSGSLTGALHEQYFGPGTRLTVT.

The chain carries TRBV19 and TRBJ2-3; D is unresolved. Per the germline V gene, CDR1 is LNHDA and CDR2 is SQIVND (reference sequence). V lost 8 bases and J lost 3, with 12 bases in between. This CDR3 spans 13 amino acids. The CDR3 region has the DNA TGTGCCAGTTCGCAAGGGTCGACAGATACGCAGTATTTT. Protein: CASSQGSTDTQYF.

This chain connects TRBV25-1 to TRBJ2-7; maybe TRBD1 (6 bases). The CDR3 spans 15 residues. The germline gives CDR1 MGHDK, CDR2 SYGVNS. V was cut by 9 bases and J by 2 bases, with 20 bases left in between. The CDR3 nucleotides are TGTGCCAGTCTCGGTGGAGAGAGGGGGACCTACGAGCAGTACTTC. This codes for CASLGGERGTYEQYF.

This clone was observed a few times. The CDR3 reads CASSPGLPGGYGYTF. The CDR3 coding sequence is TGTGCCAGCAGTCCCGGCCTCCCAGGCGGCTATGGCTACACCTTC. This chain uses TRBV27 with TRBJ1-2, with D uncertain. In germline, CDR1 is MNHEY, CDR2 SMNVEV (reference sequence). V was shortened by 5 bases and J by 4 bases, with 17 bases between the two germline ends. This CDR3 comprises 15 residues.

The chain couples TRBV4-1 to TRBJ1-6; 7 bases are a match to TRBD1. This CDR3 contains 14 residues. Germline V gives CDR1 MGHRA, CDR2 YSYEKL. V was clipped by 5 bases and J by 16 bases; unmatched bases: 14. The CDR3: CASSAPGTEFWLHF. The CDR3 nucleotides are TGCGCCAGCAGCGCGCCCGGGACAGAGTTTTGGCTCCACTTT.

The CDR3 spells CASSPGQANYGYTF. In DNA, the CDR3 is TGCGCCAGCAGCCCAGGACAGGCTAACTATGGCTACACCTTC. This chain joins TRBV5-1 and TRBJ1-2, with 7 bases aligning to TRBD1. Germline V gene lookup returns CDR1 SGHRS and CDR2 YFSETQ. This CDR3 comprises 14 residues. The V and J ends lost 4 bases and 0 bases, in that order; junction bases with no gene match: 3.

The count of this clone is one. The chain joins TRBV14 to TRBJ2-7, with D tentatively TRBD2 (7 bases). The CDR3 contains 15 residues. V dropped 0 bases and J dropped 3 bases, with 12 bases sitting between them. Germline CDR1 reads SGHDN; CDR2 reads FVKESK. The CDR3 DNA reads TGTGCCAGCAGCCAAGAGTTAGGGGGGGGCTACGAGCAGTACTTC. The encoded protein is CASSQELGGGYEQYF.

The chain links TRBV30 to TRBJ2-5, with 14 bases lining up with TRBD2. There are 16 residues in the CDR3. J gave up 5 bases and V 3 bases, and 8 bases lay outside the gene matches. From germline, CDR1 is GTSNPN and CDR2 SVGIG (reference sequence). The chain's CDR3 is CAWRRGLAGEVETQYF. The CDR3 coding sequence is TGTGCCTGGAGGAGGGGACTAGCGGGAGAGGTGGAGACCCAGTACTTC.

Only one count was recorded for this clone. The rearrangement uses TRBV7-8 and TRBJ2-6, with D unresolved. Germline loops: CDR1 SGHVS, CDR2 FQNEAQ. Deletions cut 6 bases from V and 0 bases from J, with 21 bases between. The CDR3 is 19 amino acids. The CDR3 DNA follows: TGTGCCAGCAGAAAAGGTGCGCATCCTGCTAGCTCTGGGGCCAACGTCCTGACTTTC. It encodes CASRKGAHPASSGANVLTF.

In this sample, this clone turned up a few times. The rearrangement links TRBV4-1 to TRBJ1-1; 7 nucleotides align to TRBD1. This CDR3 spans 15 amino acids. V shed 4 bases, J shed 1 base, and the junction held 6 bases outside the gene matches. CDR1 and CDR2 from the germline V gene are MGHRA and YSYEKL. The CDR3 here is CASSLEGAQNTEAFF. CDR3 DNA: TGCGCCAGCAGCCTCGAGGGGGCGCAGAACACTGAAGCTTTCTTT.

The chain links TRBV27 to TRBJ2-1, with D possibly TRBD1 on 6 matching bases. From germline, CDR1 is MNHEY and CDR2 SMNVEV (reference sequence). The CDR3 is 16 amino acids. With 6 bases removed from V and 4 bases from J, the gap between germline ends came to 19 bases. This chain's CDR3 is CASRFDAGAPYNEQFF. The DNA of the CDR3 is TGTGCCAGCAGGTTTGACGCAGGGGCCCCTTACAATGAGCAGTTCTTC.

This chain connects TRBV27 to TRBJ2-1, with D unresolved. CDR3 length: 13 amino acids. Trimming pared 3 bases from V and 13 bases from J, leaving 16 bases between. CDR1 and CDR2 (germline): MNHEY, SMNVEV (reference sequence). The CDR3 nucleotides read TGTGCCAGCAGTTTTGGCGTACCGGCTGGCCAGTTCTTC. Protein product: CASSFGVPAGQFF.

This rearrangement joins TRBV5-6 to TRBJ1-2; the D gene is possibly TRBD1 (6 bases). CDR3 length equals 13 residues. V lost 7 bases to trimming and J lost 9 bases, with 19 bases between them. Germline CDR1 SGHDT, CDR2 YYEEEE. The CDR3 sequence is CASGLGAGASYTF. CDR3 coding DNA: TGTGCCAGCGGACTTGGGGCAGGGGCCAGCTACACCTTC.